This note documents a single T cell receptor (beta chain) sequence. The table came from immunoSEQ multiplex PCR; TCRdb's copy has only in-frame clones and leaves some out. The sample has fewer than 250,000 clones, 86% seen once. This sample stems from a study of blood T cell repertoires in COVID-19. Looked up from germline, CDR1 is MNHEY and CDR2 is SMNVEV (reference sequence). J gave up 4 bases and V 0 bases, and 0 bases lay outside the gene matches. There are 14 residues in the CDR3. This clonotype originated in an elderly woman with COVID-19, enrolled during active disease. V is TRBV27 and J is TRBJ1-1, with 9 bases aligning to TRBD1. The sample taken for sequencing was peripheral blood. CDR3 sequence reads: CASSLSTGGTEAFF. CDR3 DNA: TGTGCCAGCAGTTTATCGACAGGGGGCACTGAAGCTTTCTTT.